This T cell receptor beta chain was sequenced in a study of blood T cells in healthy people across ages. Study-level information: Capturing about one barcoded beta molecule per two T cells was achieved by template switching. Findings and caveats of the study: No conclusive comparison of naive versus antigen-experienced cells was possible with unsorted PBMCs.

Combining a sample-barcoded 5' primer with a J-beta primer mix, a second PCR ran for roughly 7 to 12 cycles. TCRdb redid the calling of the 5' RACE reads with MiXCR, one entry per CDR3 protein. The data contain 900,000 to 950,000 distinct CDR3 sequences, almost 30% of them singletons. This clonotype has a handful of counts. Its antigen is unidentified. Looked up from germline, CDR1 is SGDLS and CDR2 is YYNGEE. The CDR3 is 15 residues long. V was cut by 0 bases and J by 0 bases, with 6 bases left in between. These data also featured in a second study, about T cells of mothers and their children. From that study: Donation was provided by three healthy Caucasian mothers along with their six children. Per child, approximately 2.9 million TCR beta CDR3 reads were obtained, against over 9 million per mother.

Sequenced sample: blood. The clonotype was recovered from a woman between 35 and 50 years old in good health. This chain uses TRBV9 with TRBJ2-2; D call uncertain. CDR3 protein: CASSVALANTGELFF. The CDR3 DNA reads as TGTGCCAGCAGCGTAGCCCTAGCGAACACCGGGGAGCTGTTTTTT. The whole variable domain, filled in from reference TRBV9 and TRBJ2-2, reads DSGVTQTPKHLITATGQRVTLRCSPRSGDLSVYWYQQSLDQGLQFLIQYYNGEERAKGNILERFSAQQFPDLHSELNLSSLELGDSALYFCASSVALANTGELFFGEGSRLTVL.